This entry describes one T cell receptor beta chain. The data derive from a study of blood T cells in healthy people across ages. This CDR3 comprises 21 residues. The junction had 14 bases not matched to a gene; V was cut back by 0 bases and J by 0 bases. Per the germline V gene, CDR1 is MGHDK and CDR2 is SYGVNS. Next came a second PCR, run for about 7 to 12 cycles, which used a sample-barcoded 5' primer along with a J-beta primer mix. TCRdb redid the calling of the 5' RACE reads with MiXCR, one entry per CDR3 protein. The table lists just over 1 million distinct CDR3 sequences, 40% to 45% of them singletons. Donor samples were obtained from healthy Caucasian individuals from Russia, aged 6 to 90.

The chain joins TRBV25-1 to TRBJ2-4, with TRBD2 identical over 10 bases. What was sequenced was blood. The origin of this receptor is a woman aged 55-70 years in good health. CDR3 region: CASSEYRPSGSERIAKNIQYF. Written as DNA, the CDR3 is TGTGCCAGCAGTGAATATAGGCCTAGCGGGAGTGAAAGGATAGCCAAAAACATTCAGTACTTC. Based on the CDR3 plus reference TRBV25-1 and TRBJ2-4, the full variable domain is EADIYQTPRYLVIGTGKKITLECSQTMGHDKMYWYQQDPGMELHLIHYSYGVNSTEKGDLSSESTVSRIRTEHFPLTLESARPSHTSQYLCASSEYRPSGSERIAKNIQYFGAGTRLSVL.